This T cell receptor beta chain was found in a study of blood T cells in healthy people across ages. For the second PCR, which ran for roughly 6 to 12 cycles, a sample-barcoded 5' primer and a J-beta primer mix were used. TCRdb processed the 5' RACE reads anew with MiXCR; each CDR3 protein has one entry. The data show 650,000 to 900,000 distinct CDR3 sequences, with around 62% seen just once and 25% to 35% held by the top ten. Germline assignment: CDR1 LGHNA and CDR2 YNFKEQ. V was shortened by 6 bases and J by 1 base, with 9 bases between the two germline ends. This CDR3 region has 13 residues. The sequenced sample was blood. The sequence was obtained from a man aged 30 to 45 in good health. The chain couples TRBV4-2 to TRBJ2-5; D unresolved. The CDR3 sequence: CASSEEAQETQYF. CDR3 nucleotide sequence: TGTGCCAGCAGTGAAGAGGCCCAAGAGACCCAGTACTTC.